This T cell receptor beta chain was observed in a study of CD8+ T cells in alopecia areata. Whole-study context: Tofacitinib lasted 6 to 18 months, then 6 months off drug.

The germline gives CDR1 MNHEY, CDR2 SMNVEV (reference sequence). The CDR3 runs 15 residues. After removal of 7 bases from V and 6 bases from J, the junction contained 7 bases not matched to a gene. Treatment reported: oral pan-JAK inhibitor, 5-10 mg twice daily. Comment on this clone: The antigen remains unidentified.

Study results and caveats: Tofacitinib significantly reduced both scalp clonality and expanded CD8+ clones among the top 100. There were many expanded lesional clones persisting in scalp and blood during tofacitinib. Possibly as an HLA-related effect, TCR sharing across patients appeared less clear than in mice.

RNA was extracted and reverse transcribed into cDNA as the sequencing template. The data were produced by immunoSEQ multiplex PCR, yet TCRdb's version contains in-frame clones alone and is incomplete. The table includes around 120,000 clones, about 61% detected once. The V gene is TRBV27, the J gene TRBJ2-1, with 12 bases identical to TRBD2. The TCR sequence derives from a human donor with alopecia areata. The sample here was CD8+ T cells sorted from blood, taken at week 4, from a patient treated with tofacitinib. CDR3 nucleotides: TGTGCCAGCACCTCGACTAGCGGGGGCCTCAATGAGCAGTTCTTC. Residues: CASTSTSGGLNEQFF.